This TCR beta chain was documented in a study of T cell responses to AZD1222 COVID-19 vaccine. Per germline, CDR1 SGHRS and CDR2 YFSETQ. The CDR3 consists of 15 residues. Trimming left V 3 bases short and J 1 base short, with 10 bases between. Notes on the study in general: Unmutated variant regions reportedly attract nearly half of all spike-specific TCRs. Donors were mostly white British, more females; clonal diversity possibly underestimated.

Only one count was recorded for this clone. The antigen is undetermined. Generated by immunoSEQ multiplex PCR, the TCRdb table keeps only in-frame clones and is missing some. This sample has roughly 120,000 clones; 70% to 90% occur once, and the top ten carry approximately 1.7%. The chain couples TRBV5-1 to TRBJ2-2; D assignment may be TRBD1 or TRBD2 (5 bases each). The clonotype comes from an adult in good health. The material was peripheral blood, obtained on day 0 of AZD1222 vaccination. The DNA of the CDR3 is TGCGCCAGCAGCTCCCAGGGACGGAACACCGGGGAGCTGTTTTTT. This gives the protein CASSSQGRNTGELFF.